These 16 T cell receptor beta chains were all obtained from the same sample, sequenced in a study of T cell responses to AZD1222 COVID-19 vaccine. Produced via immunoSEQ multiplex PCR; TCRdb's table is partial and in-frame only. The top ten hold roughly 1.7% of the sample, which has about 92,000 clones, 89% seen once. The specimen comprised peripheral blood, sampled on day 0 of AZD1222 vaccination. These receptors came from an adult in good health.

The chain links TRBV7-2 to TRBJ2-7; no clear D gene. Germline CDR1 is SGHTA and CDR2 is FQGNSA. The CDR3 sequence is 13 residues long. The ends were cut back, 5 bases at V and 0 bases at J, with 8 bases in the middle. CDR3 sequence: CASSKLSSYEQYF. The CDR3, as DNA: TGTGCCAGCAGCAAACTCAGCTCCTACGAGCAGTACTTC.

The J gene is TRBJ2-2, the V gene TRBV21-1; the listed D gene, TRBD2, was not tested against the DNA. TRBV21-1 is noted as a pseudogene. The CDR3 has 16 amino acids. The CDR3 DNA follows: TGTGCCAGCAGCATTTACGCCATCGTCGGCACCGGGGAGCTGTTTTTT. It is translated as CASSIYAIVGTGELFF.

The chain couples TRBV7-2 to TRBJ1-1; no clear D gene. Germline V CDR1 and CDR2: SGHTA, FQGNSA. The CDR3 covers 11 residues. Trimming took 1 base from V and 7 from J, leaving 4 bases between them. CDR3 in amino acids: CASSLVIEAFF. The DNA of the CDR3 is TGTGCCAGCAGCTTAGTTATTGAAGCTTTCTTT.

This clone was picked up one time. CDR3 sequence (DNA): TGTGCCAGCAGTGAGCACAGGAACTACGAGCAGTACTTC. It encodes CASSEHRNYEQYF. The chain links TRBV6-1 to TRBJ2-7; perhaps TRBD1 as D (5 bases). CDR1 MNHNS and CDR2 SASEGT come from the germline V gene. V shed 3 bases and J shed 3 bases, with 9 bases lying between them. This CDR3 is 13 amino acids long.

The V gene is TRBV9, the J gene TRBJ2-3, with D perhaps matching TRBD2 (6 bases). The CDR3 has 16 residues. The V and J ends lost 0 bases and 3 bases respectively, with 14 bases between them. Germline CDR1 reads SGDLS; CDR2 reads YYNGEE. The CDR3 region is CASSVDWRGFTDTQYF. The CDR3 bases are TGTGCCAGCAGCGTAGACTGGAGGGGATTTACAGATACGCAGTATTTT.

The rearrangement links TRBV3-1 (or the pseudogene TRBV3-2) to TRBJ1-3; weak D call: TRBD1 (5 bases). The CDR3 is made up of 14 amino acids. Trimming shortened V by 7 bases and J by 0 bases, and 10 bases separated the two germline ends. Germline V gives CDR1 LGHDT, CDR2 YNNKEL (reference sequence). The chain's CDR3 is CASTLGGSGNTIYF. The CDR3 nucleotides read TGTGCCAGCACCCTCGGGGGCTCTGGAAACACCATATATTTT.

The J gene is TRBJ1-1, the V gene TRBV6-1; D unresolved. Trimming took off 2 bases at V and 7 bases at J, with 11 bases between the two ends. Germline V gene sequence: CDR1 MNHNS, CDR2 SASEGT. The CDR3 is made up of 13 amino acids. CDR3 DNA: TGTGCCAGCAGTGAAAGGGTAGGAGGTGAAGCTTTCTTT. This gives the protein CASSERVGGEAFF.

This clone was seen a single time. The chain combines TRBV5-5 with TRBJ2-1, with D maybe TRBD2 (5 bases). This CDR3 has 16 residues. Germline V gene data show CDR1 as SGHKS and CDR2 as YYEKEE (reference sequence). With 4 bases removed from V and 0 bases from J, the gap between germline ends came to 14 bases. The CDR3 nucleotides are TGTGCCAGCAGCCGGGTGCCGGGGAGCTCCTACAATGAGCAGTTCTTC. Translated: CASSRVPGSSYNEQFF.

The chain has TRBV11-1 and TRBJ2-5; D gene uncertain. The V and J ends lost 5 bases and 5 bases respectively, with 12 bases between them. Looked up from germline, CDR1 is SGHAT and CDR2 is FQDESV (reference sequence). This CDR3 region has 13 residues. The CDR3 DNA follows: TGTGCCAGCAGCCTGGACCAAATGGAGACCCAGTACTTC. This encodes CASSLDQMETQYF.

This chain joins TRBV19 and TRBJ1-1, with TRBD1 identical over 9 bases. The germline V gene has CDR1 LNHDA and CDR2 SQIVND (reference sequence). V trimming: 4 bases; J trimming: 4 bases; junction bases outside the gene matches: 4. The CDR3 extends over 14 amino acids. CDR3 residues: CASSTGQGSTEAFF. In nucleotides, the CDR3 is TGTGCCAGTAGTACGGGACAGGGAAGCACTGAAGCTTTCTTT.

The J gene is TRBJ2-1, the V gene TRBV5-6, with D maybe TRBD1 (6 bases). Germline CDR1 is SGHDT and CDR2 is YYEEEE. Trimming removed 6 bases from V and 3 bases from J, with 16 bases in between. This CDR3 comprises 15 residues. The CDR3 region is CASTWRTVYYNEQFF. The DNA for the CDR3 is TGTGCCAGCACCTGGCGGACAGTATACTACAATGAGCAGTTCTTC.

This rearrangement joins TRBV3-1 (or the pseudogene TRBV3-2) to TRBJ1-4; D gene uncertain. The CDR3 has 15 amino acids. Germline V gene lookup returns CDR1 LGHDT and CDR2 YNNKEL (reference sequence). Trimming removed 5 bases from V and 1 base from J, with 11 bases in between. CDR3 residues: CASSYTGVTNEKLFF. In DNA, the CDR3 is TGTGCCAGCAGCTACACTGGGGTAACTAATGAAAAACTGTTTTTT.

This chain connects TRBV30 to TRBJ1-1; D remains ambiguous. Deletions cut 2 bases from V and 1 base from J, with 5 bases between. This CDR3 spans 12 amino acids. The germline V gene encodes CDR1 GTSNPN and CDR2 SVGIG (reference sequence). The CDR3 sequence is CAWSRQNTEAFF. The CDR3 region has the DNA TGTGCCTGGAGTAGACAGAACACTGAAGCTTTCTTT.

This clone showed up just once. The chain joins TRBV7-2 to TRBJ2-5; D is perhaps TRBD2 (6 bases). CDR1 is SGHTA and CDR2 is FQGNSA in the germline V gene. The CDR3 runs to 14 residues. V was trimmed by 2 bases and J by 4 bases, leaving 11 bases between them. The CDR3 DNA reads TGTGCCAGCAGCTTATTGGGGGGTAGAGAGACCCAGTACTTC. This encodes CASSLLGGRETQYF. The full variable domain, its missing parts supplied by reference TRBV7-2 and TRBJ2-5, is GAGVSQSPSNKVTEKGKDVELRCDPISGHTALYWYRQSLGQGLEFLIYFQGNSAPDKSGLPSDRFSAERTGGSVSTLTIQRTQQEDSAVYLCASSLLGGRETQYFGPGTRLLVL.

The CDR3: CASSQEGKDRGYEQYF. CDR3 bases: TGTGCCAGCAGCCAAGAGGGGAAGGACAGGGGATACGAGCAGTACTTC. This sequence joins TRBV3-1 (or the pseudogene TRBV3-2) and TRBJ2-7; 9 bases agree with TRBD1. Germline-derived CDR1 and CDR2 are LGHDT and YNNKEL (reference sequence). V shed 0 bases, J shed 4 bases, and the junction held 7 bases outside the gene matches. The CDR3 has 16 amino acids.

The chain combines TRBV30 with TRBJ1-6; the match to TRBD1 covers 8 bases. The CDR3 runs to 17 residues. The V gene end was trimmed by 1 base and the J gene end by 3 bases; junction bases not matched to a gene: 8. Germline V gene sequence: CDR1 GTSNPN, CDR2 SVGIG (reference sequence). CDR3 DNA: TGTGCCTGGAGTGCCCCGGGACAGGTCCTCTATAATTCACCCCTCCACTTT. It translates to CAWSAPGQVLYNSPLHF.